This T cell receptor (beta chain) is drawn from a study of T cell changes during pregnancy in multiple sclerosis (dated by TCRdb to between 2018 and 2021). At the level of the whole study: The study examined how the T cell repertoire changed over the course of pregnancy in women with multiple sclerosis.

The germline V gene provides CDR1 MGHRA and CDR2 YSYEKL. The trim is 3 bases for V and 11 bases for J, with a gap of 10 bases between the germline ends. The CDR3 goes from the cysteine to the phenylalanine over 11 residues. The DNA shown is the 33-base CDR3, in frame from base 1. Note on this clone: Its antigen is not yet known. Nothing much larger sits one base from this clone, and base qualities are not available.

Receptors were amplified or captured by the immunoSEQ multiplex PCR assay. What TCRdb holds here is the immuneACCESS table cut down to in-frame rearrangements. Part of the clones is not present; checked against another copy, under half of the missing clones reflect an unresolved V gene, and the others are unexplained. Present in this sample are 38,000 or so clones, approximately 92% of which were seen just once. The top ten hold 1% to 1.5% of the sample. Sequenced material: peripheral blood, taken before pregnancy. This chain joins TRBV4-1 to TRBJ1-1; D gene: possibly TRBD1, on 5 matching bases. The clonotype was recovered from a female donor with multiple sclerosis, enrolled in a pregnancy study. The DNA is TGCGCCAGCAGCCACGACAGTAGGGCTTTCTTT. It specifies CASSHDSRAFF.